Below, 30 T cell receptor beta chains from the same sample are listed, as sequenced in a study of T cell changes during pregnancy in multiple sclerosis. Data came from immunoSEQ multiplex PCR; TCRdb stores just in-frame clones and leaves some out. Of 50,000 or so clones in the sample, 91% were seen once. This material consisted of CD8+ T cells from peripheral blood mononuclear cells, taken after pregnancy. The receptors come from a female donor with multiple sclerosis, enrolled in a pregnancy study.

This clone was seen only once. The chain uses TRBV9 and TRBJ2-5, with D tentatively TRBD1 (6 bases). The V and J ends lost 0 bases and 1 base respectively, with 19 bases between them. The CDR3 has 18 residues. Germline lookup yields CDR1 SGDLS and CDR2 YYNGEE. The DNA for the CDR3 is TGTGCCAGCAGCGTAGGCCCTATAGGCCGAGGGGGCCAAGAGACCCAGTACTTC. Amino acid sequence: CASSVGPIGRGGQETQYF.

In DNA, the CDR3 is TGTGCCAGCAGCTCCCCTACCCACCCAACTAATGAAAAACTGTTTTTT. It is translated as CASSSPTHPTNEKLFF. V and J are TRBV11-2 and TRBJ1-4; no firm D call. V was pared by 4 bases and J by 0 bases, with 12 bases between. Per germline, CDR1 SGHAT and CDR2 FQNNGV. CDR3 length: 16 residues.

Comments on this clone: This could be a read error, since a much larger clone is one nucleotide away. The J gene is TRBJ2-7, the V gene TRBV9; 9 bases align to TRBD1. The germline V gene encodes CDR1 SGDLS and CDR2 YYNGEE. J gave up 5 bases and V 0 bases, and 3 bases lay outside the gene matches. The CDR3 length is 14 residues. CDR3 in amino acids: CASSVGTGDDEQYF. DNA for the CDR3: TGTGCCAGCAGCGTAGGGACAGGGGATGACGAGCAGTACTTC.

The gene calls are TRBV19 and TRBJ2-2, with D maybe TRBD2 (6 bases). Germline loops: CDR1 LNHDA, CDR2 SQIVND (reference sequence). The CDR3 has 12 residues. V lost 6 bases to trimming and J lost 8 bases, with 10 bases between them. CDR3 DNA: TGTGCCAGTAGCTTCGGGGGAGGGGAGCTGTTTTTT. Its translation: CASSFGGGELFF.

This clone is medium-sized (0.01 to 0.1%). CDR3 residues: CASSLRGAGNTIYF. The CDR3 nucleotides are TGTGCCAGCAGTTTAAGGGGTGCCGGAAACACCATATATTTT. This chain links TRBV27 with TRBJ1-3, with D possibly matching TRBD1 (5 bases). The ends were cut back, 2 bases at V and 4 bases at J, with 9 bases in the middle. CDR3 length: 14 amino acids. CDR1 MNHEY and CDR2 SMNVEV come from the germline V gene (reference sequence).

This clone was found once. The CDR3 region is CAISEGDSGHEQFF. CDR3 coding DNA: TGTGCCATCAGTGAGGGGGACAGCGGACATGAGCAGTTCTTC. The V call is TRBV10-3, the J call TRBJ2-1, with 7 bases identical to TRBD1. CDR3 length: 14 residues. The ends lost 2 bases at V and 8 bases at J; junction bases unmatched: 6. The germline CDR1 and CDR2 sequences are ENHRY and SYGVKD.

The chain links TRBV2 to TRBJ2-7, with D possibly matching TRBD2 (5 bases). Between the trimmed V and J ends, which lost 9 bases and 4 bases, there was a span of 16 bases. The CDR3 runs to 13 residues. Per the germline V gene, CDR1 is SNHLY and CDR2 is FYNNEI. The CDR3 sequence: CASKLGRLYEQYF. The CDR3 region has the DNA TGTGCCAGTAAACTAGGAAGGCTGTACGAGCAGTACTTC.

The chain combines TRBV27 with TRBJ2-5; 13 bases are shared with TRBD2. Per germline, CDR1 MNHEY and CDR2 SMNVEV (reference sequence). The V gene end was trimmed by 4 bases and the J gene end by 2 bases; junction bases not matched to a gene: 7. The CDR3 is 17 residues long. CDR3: CASSSLTSGGPQETQYF. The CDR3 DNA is TGTGCCAGCAGTTCTTTGACTAGCGGGGGGCCTCAAGAGACCCAGTACTTC.

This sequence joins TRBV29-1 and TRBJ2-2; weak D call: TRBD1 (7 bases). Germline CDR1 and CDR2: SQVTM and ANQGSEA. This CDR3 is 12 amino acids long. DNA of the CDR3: TGCGGAGGACAGGAGGGAACCGGGGAGCTGTTTTTT. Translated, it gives CGGQEGTGELFF.

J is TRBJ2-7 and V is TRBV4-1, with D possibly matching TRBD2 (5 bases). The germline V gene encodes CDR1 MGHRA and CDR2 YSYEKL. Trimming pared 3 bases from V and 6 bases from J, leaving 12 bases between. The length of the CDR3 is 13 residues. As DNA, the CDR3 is TGCGCCAGCAGCCAGCCTGAGCGGTCCGAGCAGTACTTC. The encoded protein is CASSQPERSEQYF.

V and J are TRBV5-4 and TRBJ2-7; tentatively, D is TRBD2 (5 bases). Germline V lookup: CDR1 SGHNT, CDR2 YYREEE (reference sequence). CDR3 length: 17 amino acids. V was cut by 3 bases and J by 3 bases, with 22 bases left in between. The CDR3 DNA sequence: TGTGCCAGCAGCTCCCGGAGGCACAGCGACGGAGTCTACGAGCAGTACTTC. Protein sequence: CASSSRRHSDGVYEQYF. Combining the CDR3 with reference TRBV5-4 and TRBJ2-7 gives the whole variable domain ETGVTQSPTHLIKTRGQQVTLRCSSQSGHNTVSWYQQALGQGPQFIFQYYREEENGRGNFPPRFSGLQFPNYSSELNVNALELDDSALYLCASSSRRHSDGVYEQYFGPGTRLTVT.

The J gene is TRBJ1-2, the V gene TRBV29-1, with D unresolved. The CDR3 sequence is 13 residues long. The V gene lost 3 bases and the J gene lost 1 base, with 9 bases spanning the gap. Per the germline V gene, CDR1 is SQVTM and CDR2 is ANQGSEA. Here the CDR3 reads CSVESGDNYGYTF. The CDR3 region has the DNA TGCAGCGTTGAGAGCGGGGATAACTATGGCTACACCTTC.

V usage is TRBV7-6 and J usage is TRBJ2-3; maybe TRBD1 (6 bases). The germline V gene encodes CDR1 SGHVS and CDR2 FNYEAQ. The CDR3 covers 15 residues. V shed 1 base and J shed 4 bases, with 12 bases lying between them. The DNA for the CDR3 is TGTGCCAGCAGCTTAGGGGCAGGGGAAGCAGATACGCAGTATTTT. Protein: CASSLGAGEADTQYF.

The CDR3 DNA reads TGTGCCAGCAGTTTAACTGGGCCGGGAGAGCAGTACTTC. This encodes CASSLTGPGEQYF. J is TRBJ2-7 and V is TRBV27; D might be TRBD2 (5 bases). Between the trimmed V and J ends, which lost 2 bases and 7 bases, there was a span of 12 bases. The CDR3 spans 13 residues. CDR1 MNHEY and CDR2 SMNVEV come from the germline V gene (reference sequence).

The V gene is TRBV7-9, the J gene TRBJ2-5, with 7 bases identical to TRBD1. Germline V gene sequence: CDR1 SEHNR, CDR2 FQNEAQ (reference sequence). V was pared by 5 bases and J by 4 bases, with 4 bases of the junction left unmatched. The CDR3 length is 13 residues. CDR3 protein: CASSPPGGETQYF. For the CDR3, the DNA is TGTGCCAGCAGCCCCCCAGGGGGAGAGACCCAGTACTTC.

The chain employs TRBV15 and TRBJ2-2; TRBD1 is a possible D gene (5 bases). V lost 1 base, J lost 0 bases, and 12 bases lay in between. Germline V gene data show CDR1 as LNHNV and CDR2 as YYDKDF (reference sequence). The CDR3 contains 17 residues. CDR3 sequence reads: CATSRGLTESNTGELFF. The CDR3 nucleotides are TGTGCCACCAGCAGAGGACTGACAGAATCGAACACCGGGGAGCTGTTTTTT.

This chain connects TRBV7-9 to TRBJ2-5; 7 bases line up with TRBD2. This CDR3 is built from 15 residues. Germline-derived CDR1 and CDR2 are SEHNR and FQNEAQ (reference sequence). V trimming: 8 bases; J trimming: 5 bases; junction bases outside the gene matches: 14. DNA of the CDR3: TGTGCCAGCGGCGACGCAAGCGGGGTGGACGAGACCCAGTACTTC. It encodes CASGDASGVDETQYF.

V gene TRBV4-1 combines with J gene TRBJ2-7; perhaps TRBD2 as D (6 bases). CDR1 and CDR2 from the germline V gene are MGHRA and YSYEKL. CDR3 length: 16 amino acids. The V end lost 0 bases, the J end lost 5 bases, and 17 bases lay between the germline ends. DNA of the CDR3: TGCGCCAGCAGCCAAGATTATGGCGCGGCGGGAAACGAGCAGTACTTC. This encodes CASSQDYGAAGNEQYF.

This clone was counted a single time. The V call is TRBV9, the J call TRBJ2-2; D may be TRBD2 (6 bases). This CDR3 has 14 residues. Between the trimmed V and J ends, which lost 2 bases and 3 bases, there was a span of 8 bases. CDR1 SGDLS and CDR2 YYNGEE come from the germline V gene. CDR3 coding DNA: TGTGCCAGCAGCGTTTCGGGGGACACCGGGGAGCTGTTTTTT. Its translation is CASSVSGDTGELFF.

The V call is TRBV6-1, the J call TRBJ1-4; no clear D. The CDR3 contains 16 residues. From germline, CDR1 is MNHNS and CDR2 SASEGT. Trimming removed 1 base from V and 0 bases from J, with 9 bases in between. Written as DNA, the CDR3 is TGTGCCAGCAGTGAAGGGCAGTATGCAACTAATGAAAAACTGTTTTTT. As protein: CASSEGQYATNEKLFF.

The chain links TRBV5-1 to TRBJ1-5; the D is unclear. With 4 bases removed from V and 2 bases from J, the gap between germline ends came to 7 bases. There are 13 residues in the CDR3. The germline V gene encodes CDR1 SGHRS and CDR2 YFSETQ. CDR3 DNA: TGCGCCAGCAGCGAGAGCGGCAATCAGCCCCAGCATTTT. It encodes CASSESGNQPQHF.

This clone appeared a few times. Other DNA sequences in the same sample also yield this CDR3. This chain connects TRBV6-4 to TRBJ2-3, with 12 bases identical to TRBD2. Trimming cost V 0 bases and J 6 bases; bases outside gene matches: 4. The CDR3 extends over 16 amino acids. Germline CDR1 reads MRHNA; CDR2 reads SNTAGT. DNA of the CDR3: TGTGCCAGCAGTGACTCGACTAGCGGGGGCGCGGATACGCAGTATTTT. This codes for CASSDSTSGGADTQYF.

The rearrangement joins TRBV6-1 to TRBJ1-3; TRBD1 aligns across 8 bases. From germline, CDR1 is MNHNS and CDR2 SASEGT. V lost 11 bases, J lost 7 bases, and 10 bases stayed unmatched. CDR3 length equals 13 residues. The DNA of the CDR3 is TGTGCCCTGGGACAGGAGACGCGGAACACCATATATTTT. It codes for CALGQETRNTIYF.

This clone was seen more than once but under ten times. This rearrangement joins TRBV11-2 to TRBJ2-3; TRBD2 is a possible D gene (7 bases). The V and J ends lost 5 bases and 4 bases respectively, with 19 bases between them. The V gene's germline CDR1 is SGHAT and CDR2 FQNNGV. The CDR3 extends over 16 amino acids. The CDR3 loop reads CASSKTAGAVADTQYF. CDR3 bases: TGTGCCAGCAGCAAAACGGCGGGGGCGGTGGCAGATACGCAGTATTTT.

CDR3 amino acids: CASSLGPGGGQETQYF. The CDR3 DNA sequence: TGTGCCAGCAGCTTGGGCCCGGGGGGGGGCCAAGAGACCCAGTACTTC. V is TRBV5-6 and J is TRBJ2-5, with 8 bases lining up with TRBD2. The germline V gene has CDR1 SGHDT and CDR2 YYEEEE. CDR3 size: 16 residues. Unmatched junction bases numbered 5, after V lost 0 bases and J lost 1 base.

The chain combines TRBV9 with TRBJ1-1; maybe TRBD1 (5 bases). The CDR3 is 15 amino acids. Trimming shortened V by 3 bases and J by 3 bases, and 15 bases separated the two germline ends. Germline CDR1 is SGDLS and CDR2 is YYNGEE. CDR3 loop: CASSAAGGWDTEAFF. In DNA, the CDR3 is TGTGCCAGCAGCGCAGCTGGGGGGTGGGACACTGAAGCTTTCTTT.

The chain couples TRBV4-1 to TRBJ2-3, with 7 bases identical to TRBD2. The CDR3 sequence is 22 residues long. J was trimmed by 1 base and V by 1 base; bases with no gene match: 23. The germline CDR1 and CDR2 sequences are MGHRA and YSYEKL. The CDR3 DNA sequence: TGCGCCAGCAGCCAAGGGGGTAATTGGCGGGACGGGACTACGGAGGGCACAGATACGCAGTATTTT. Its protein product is CASSQGGNWRDGTTEGTDTQYF.

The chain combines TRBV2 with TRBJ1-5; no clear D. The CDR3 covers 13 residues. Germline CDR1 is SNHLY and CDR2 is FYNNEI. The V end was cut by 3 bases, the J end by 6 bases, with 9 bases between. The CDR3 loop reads CASSEGGRQPQHF. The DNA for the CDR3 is TGTGCCAGCAGTGAGGGAGGACGTCAGCCCCAGCATTTT.

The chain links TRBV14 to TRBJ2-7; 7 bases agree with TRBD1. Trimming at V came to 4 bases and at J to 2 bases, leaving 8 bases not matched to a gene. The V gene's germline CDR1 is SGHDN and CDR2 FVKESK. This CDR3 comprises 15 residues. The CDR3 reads CASSRTGYSTYEQYF. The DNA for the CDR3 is TGTGCCAGCAGCCGGACAGGCTACTCTACCTACGAGCAGTACTTC.

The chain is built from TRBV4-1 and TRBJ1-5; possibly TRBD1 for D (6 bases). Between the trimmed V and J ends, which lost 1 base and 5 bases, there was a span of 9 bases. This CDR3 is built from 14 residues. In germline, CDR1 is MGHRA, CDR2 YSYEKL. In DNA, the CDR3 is TGCGCCAGCAGCCAAGTCCCAGGGGATCAGCCCCAGCATTTT. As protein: CASSQVPGDQPQHF.